This section outlines one TCR beta chain sequence together with its context. Antigen specificity is unknown. V gave up 3 bases and J gave up 5 bases, with 12 bases separating them. Germline V gene sequence: CDR1 SGHRS, CDR2 YFSETQ. The CDR3 is 15 amino acids. These data are taken from a study of T cell responses to AZD1222 COVID-19 vaccine. General observations from the study: Clonal diversity was possibly underestimated, and the donors were mostly white British, with more females. Only after the peak T cell response were repertoires sampled.

Data came from immunoSEQ multiplex PCR; TCRdb stores just in-frame clones and leaves some out. This table has 84,000 or so clones, roughly 87% appearing once. The sample here was peripheral blood, taken on day 0 of MenACWY control vaccination. The source is an adult in good health. The gene calls are TRBV5-1 and TRBJ1-6; the D gene is possibly TRBD1 (6 bases). The CDR3 reads CASSSQGWNNSPLHF. The CDR3 DNA sequence: TGCGCCAGCAGCTCGCAGGGGTGGAATAATTCACCCCTCCACTTT.